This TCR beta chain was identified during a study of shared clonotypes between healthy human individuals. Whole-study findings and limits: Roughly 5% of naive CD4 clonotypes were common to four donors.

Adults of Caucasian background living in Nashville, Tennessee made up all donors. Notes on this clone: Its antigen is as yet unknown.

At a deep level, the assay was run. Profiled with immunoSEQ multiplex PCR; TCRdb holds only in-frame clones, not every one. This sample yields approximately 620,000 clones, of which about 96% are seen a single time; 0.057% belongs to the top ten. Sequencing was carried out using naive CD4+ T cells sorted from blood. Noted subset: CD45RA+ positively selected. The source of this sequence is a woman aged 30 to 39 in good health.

The CDR3 nucleotides read TGTGCCAGCGGAAGACAGCAGAACACCGGGGAGCTGTTTTTT. It encodes CASGRQQNTGELFF. The genes are TRBV2 and TRBJ2-2, with D perhaps TRBD1 (5 bases). CDR1 SNHLY and CDR2 FYNNEI come from the germline V gene. This CDR3 comprises 14 residues. Trimming removed 8 bases from V and 1 base from J, with 11 bases in between.